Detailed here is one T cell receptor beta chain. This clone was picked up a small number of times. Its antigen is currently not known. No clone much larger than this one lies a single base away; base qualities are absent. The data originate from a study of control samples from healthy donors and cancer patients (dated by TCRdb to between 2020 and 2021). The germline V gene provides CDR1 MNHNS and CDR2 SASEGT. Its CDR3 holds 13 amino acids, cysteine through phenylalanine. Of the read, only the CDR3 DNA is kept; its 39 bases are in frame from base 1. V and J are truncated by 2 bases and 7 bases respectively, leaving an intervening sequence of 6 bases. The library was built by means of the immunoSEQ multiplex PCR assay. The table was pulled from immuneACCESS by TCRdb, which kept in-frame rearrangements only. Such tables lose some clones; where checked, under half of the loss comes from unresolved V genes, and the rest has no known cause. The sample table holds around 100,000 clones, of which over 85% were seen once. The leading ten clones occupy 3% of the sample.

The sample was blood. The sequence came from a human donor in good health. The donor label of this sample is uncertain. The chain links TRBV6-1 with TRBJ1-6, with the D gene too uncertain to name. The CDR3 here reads CASSELGNSPLHF. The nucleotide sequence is TGTGCCAGCAGTGAACTCGGGAATTCACCCCTCCACTTT.